These T cell receptor beta chains were read from a single sample in a study of blood T cells in healthy people across ages. Each CDR3 protein gets one entry after TCRdb re-called the 5' RACE reads with MiXCR. Of around 1,100,000 distinct CDR3 sequences in the sample, more than 30% were seen once. Sequencing was done on a sample of blood. The source is a man aged 18 to 35 in good health. Both conserved end residues are part of each CDR3. D genes are given only for firm matches. Size tells how often a clone was seen (once, few, many) or the class of an expanded clone, and some rows leave it out.

NA	NA	TRBV25-1	TRBJ1-1	TGTGCCAGCAGTTTTGAAGGATGGAACACTGAAGCTTTCTTT	CASSFEGWNTEAFF
NA	many	TRBV29-1	TRBJ2-1	TGCAGCGTTCATGAGGGAACCCCCTACAATGAGCAGTTCTTC	CSVHEGTPYNEQFF
NA	few	TRBV7-9	TRBJ1-1	TGTGCCAGCAGCTTTAACCAAGTCACTGAAGCTTTCTTT	CASSFNQVTEAFF
NA	many	TRBV7-9	TRBJ1-5	TGTGCCAGCAGCTTAGGGAATCAGCCCCAGCATTTT	CASSLGNQPQHF
TRBD1	few	TRBV18	TRBJ1-4	TGTGCCAGCTCACCACAGGACAGGGGGAATGAAAAACTGTTTTTT	CASSPQDRGNEKLFF
NA	few	TRBV12-3/TRBV12-4	TRBJ1-1	TGTGCCAGCAGCCAGGGGCCCCCTGAAGCTTTCTTT	CASSQGPPEAFF
NA	NA	TRBV20-1	TRBJ1-1	TGCAGTGCTCGAGGCGGGTGGGGAAACACTGAAGCTTTCTTT	CSARGGWGNTEAFF
TRBD2	NA	TRBV2	TRBJ2-1	TGTGCCAGCAGTGGTCTAGCGGGGGGATTCGATGAGCAGTTCTTC	CASSGLAGGFDEQFF
NA	few	TRBV5-1	TRBJ2-3	TGCGCCAGCAGCTCCGGGGGTTCGGGAGATACGCAGTATTTT	CASSSGGSGDTQYF
NA	NA	TRBV6-2/TRBV6-3	TRBJ2-7	TGTGCCAGCAGTTTTACCGGGACCTACAATGAGCAGTACTTC	CASSFTGTYNEQYF
NA	many	TRBV20-1	TRBJ2-1	TGCAGTGCTAGACCAACAGTATACAATGAGCAGTTCTTC	CSARPTVYNEQFF
NA	NA	TRBV6-1	TRBJ1-1	TGTGCCAGCAGTGAGCACGGAGACACTGAAGCTTTCTTT	CASSEHGDTEAFF
NA	NA	TRBV27	TRBJ2-1	TGTGCCAGCAGTCACCCGGACTATTTATCTGTTTTGTGGTTCTTC	CASSHPDYLSVLWFF
TRBD1	NA	TRBV7-9	TRBJ1-2	TGTGCCAGCAGCTTCGACAGGGTCCGAACAACCTATGGCTACACCTTC	CASSFDRVRTTYGYTF
NA	many	TRBV7-2	TRBJ1-1	TGTGCCAGCAGCTTAGATCGGGGGCGTACTGAAGCTTTCTTT	CASSLDRGRTEAFF
TRBD2	few	TRBV20-1	TRBJ2-1	TGCAGTGCAAGCGGGGACCTCTCCAGCTCCTACAATGAGCAGTTCTTC	CSASGDLSSSYNEQFF
TRBD1	NA	TRBV5-1	TRBJ1-1	TGCGCCAGCAGCCTCTCCCCCGGGACAGGGAACACTGAAGCTTTCTTT	CASSLSPGTGNTEAFF
NA	NA	TRBV19	TRBJ2-2	TGTGCCAGTAGTGTAGGAACGAACGGGGAGCTGTTTTTT	CASSVGTNGELFF
TRBD2	NA	TRBV27	TRBJ2-1	TGTGCCAGCACATTACGTCATCCCGGGGGGGGTGAGCAGTTCTTC	CASTLRHPGGGEQFF
NA	few	TRBV5-1	TRBJ2-4	TGCGCCAGCAGTGCTACCGGGACACAACCAATTCAGTACTTC	CASSATGTQPIQYF
NA	few	TRBV20-1	TRBJ2-5	TGCAGTGCGGGATGGGACACTGAGTACCAAGAGACCCAGTACTTC	CSAGWDTEYQETQYF
NA	NA	TRBV19	TRBJ1-1	TGTGCCAGTAGTACTCCCGACAGGACCACTGAAGCTTTCTTT	CASSTPDRTTEAFF
NA	few	TRBV20-1	TRBJ1-2	TGCAGTGCTAGAGATGGGCAGGGCCCCTATGGCTACACCTTC	CSARDGQGPYGYTF
NA	few	TRBV28	TRBJ2-5	TGTGCCAGCAGTACCAGGTGGCAGGGGCAAGAGACCCAGTACTTC	CASSTRWQGQETQYF
NA	NA	TRBV6-2/TRBV6-3	TRBJ1-6	TGTGCCAGCAGTTACAGGGATAATTCACCCCTCCACTTT	CASSYRDNSPLHF
NA	once	TRBV28	TRBJ1-4	TGTGCCAGCAGTACCCAGGGGAGTGATGAAAAACTGTTTTTT	CASSTQGSDEKLFF
TRBD1	NA	TRBV15	TRBJ2-3	TGTGCCACCAGCAGAGGGGACAGGTTACGAACAGATACGCAGTATTTT	CATSRGDRLRTDTQYF
NA	NA	TRBV7-2	TRBJ2-3	TGTGCCAGCAGCAACCTACAAGGCACAGATACGCAGTATTTT	CASSNLQGTDTQYF
NA	few	TRBV4-1	TRBJ1-2	TGCGCCAGCAGCCAAGTCAGACTGAGAGGGAATTTCAGCTACACCTTC	CASSQVRLRGNFSYTF
NA	few	TRBV30	TRBJ1-1	TGTGCCTGGAGTGTACGGGGTAGCACTGAAGCTTTCTTT	CAWSVRGSTEAFF
TRBD2	few	TRBV10-2	TRBJ2-7	TGCGCCAGCAGGGCGACGGGGGGGTCCTACAATGAGCAGTACTTC	CASRATGGSYNEQYF
NA	NA	TRBV4-2	TRBJ2-3	TGTGCCAGCAGTCCGGGACAACCGGACACAGATACGCAGTATTTT	CASSPGQPDTDTQYF
NA	NA	TRBV2	TRBJ1-2	TGTGCCAGCAGTGAAAGGTGGGCAGGGGTCTATGGCTACACCTTC	CASSERWAGVYGYTF
TRBD2	NA	TRBV7-3	TRBJ2-2	TGTGCCAGCAGCTTATTCGATAGCGGGCCTTACCAGAACACCGGGGAGCTGTTTTTT	CASSLFDSGPYQNTGELFF
NA	few	TRBV10-3	TRBJ1-6	TGTGCCATCAGTGAGAGTACGACGGTAGTTAATTCACCCCTCCACTTT	CAISESTTVVNSPLHF
TRBD1	once	TRBV12-3/TRBV12-4	TRBJ2-1	TGTGCCAGCACCAGGGGAGACAGGGAATTGTACGAGCAGTTCTTC	CASTRGDRELYEQFF